A single sample gave rise to the 32 T cell receptor beta chains below, sequenced in a study of a mutant IDH1 vaccine in newly diagnosed glioma. Antigen specificity for these receptors is unknown. Specified time point: week 5, during vaccination. Doses consisted of 300 ug of mutant IDH1 20-mer peptide each, paired with topical imiquimod. TCRdb's copy holds only in-frame clones and misses some; the assay was immunoSEQ multiplex PCR. The repertoire holds 40,000 or so clones, with 90% to 95% as singletons. Sequenced material: PBMCs, taken from a glioma patient whose treatment included an IDH1 peptide vaccine. These receptors were collected from a man aged 50-60 years with glioma.

The CDR3 nucleotides read TGTGCCTGGAGTCCAGGGGGGGAGCAGTACTTC. Residues: CAWSPGGEQYF. The rearrangement uses TRBV30 and TRBJ2-7; a weak D match, TRBD1 (7 bases). Germline CDR1 reads GTSNPN; CDR2 reads SVGIG (reference sequence). With 2 bases removed from V and 7 bases from J, the gap between germline ends came to 9 bases. This CDR3 spans 11 amino acids.

The chain uses TRBV18 and TRBJ2-7; 14 bases match TRBD2. J was trimmed by 2 bases and V by 0 bases; bases with no gene match: 0. This CDR3 is 16 amino acids long. The germline V gene has CDR1 KGHSH and CDR2 LQKENI. The CDR3, as DNA: TGTGCCAGCTCACCACCGGGACTAGCGGGAGCCTACGAGCAGTACTTC. Translating it yields CASSPPGLAGAYEQYF.

The V gene is TRBV7-2, the J gene TRBJ2-1; D is possibly TRBD2 (6 bases). Germline V CDR1 and CDR2: SGHTA, FQGNSA. The CDR3 has 16 amino acids. Trimming shortened V by 3 bases and J by 6 bases, and 18 bases separated the two germline ends. The CDR3 DNA follows: TGTGCCAGCAGCTTCGGTGGGACGGAGGGGCGCAATGAGCAGTTCTTC. Protein: CASSFGGTEGRNEQFF. Full variable domain (outside the CDR3, taken from reference TRBV7-2 and TRBJ2-1): GAGVSQSPSNKVTEKGKDVELRCDPISGHTALYWYRQSLGQGLEFLIYFQGNSAPDKSGLPSDRFSAERTGGSVSTLTIQRTQQEDSAVYLCASSFGGTEGRNEQFFGPGTRLTVL.

The chain uses TRBV7-9 and TRBJ2-1; 8 nucleotides match TRBD1. The germline CDR1 and CDR2 sequences are SEHNR and FQNEAQ (reference sequence). With 5 bases clipped from V and 7 bases from J, the junction kept 10 bases outside the gene matches. CDR3 size: 15 residues. CDR3 DNA sequence: TGTGCCAGCAGCACACGGACAGGGAGGTCAAATGAGCAGTTCTTC. Amino acids: CASSTRTGRSNEQFF.

The table lists this clone with a count of one. This rearrangement joins TRBV27 to TRBJ2-7; the match to TRBD2 covers 15 bases. V trimming: 6 bases; J trimming: 7 bases; junction bases outside the gene matches: 4. Germline V gene sequence: CDR1 MNHEY, CDR2 SMNVEV (reference sequence). The CDR3 has 14 residues. The CDR3 DNA reads as TGTGCCAGCAGACCCGGGACTAGCGGGAGGGAGCAGTACTTC. This translates into CASRPGTSGREQYF.

This chain connects TRBV18 to TRBJ1-3; D not resolved. Trimming took 3 bases from V and 4 from J, leaving 7 bases between them. Per the germline V gene, CDR1 is KGHSH and CDR2 is LQKENI. The CDR3 runs to 13 residues. The CDR3, as DNA: TGTGCCAGCTCACCCCGATCCGGAAACACCATATATTTT. Its translation: CASSPRSGNTIYF.

V is TRBV7-9 and J is TRBJ1-6; D call uncertain. Trimming left V 9 bases short and J 12 bases short, with 21 bases between. This CDR3 contains 14 residues. Germline loops: CDR1 SEHNR, CDR2 FQNEAQ (reference sequence). In nucleotides, the CDR3 is TGTGCCAGTACCCGGGAGAACTTAATGAGACCCCTCCACTTT. It encodes CASTRENLMRPLHF.

This chain links TRBV6-1 with TRBJ1-2; D gene uncertain. Germline V gene sequence: CDR1 MNHNS, CDR2 SASEGT. CDR3 size: 13 residues. Trimming took off 3 bases at V and 5 bases at J, with 10 bases between the two ends. CDR3 sequence reads: CASSERVSYGYTF. The CDR3 bases are TGTGCCAGCAGTGAGAGGGTCTCTTATGGCTACACCTTC.

The V and J genes are TRBV16 and TRBJ2-7; 8 nucleotides line up with TRBD1. CDR1 and CDR2 from the germline V gene are KGHSY and FQNENV. CDR3 length equals 15 residues. The ends lost 4 bases at V and 5 bases at J; junction bases unmatched: 10. CDR3 in DNA: TGTGCCAGCAGCCCTAGGACAGGGCCGGGCAACGAGCAGTACTTC. It specifies CASSPRTGPGNEQYF. Full variable domain (missing parts from reference TRBV16 and TRBJ2-7): GEEVAQTPKHLVRGEGQKAKLYCAPIKGHSYVFWYQQVLKNEFKFLISFQNENVFDETGMPKERFSAKCLPNSPCSLEIQATKLEDSAVYFCASSPRTGPGNEQYFGPGTRLTVT.

The chain combines TRBV30 with TRBJ1-1; D possibly corresponds to TRBD1 (6 bases). Germline CDR1 reads GTSNPN; CDR2 reads SVGIG (reference sequence). The ends were cut back, 5 bases at V and 0 bases at J, with 19 bases in the middle. This CDR3 is built from 16 residues. Here the CDR3 reads CAWLKGGWGMNTEAFF. The CDR3, as DNA: TGTGCCTGGCTCAAAGGGGGGTGGGGAATGAACACTGAAGCTTTCTTT. Using reference TRBV30 and TRBJ1-1 for the parts outside the CDR3, the full variable domain is SQTIHQWPATLVQPVGSPLSLECTVEGTSNPNLYWYRQAAGRGLQLLFYSVGIGQISSEVPQNLSASRPQDRQFILSSKKLLLSDSGFYLCAWLKGGWGMNTEAFFGQGTRLTVV.

The gene calls are TRBV5-1 and TRBJ1-5; D is uncertain. With 0 bases removed from V and 0 bases from J, the gap between germline ends came to 10 bases. Germline CDR1 and CDR2: SGHRS and YFSETQ. The CDR3 loop spans 16 amino acids. The CDR3 nucleotides read TGCGCCAGCAGCTTGGGTTCGCTTTCTAGCAATCAGCCCCAGCATTTT. It yields the protein CASSLGSLSSNQPQHF.

The chain has TRBV2 and TRBJ1-1; D gene unclear. V was cut by 7 bases and J by 4 bases, with 13 bases left in between. Germline V gene data show CDR1 as SNHLY and CDR2 as FYNNEI. The CDR3 length is 13 residues. DNA for the CDR3: TGTGCCAGCATAGACACCCGTGGCACTGAAGCTTTCTTT. Encoded protein: CASIDTRGTEAFF. The whole variable domain, remainder taken from reference TRBV2 and TRBJ1-1, is EPEVTQTPSHQVTQMGQEVILRCVPISNHLYFYWYRQILGQKVEFLVSFYNNEISEKSEIFDDQFSVERPDGSNFTLKIRSTKLEDSAMYFCASIDTRGTEAFFGQGTRLTVV.

V usage is TRBV15 and J usage is TRBJ2-3, with unresolved D. Trimming removed 5 bases from V and 2 bases from J, with 11 bases in between. The CDR3 runs to 14 residues. Germline V gene sequence: CDR1 LNHNV, CDR2 YYDKDF (reference sequence). As DNA, the CDR3 is TGTGCCACCAGCTCTGACAAATACACAGATACGCAGTATTTT. It specifies CATSSDKYTDTQYF.

This clone has just one count. The genes are TRBV2 and TRBJ2-5; possible D gene TRBD1, 6 bases. Germline CDR1 reads SNHLY; CDR2 reads FYNNEI. This CDR3 spans 13 amino acids. The V end was cut by 7 bases, the J end by 4 bases, with 13 bases between. CDR3 in amino acids: CASKGEVGETQYF. The CDR3 nucleotides are TGTGCCAGCAAGGGGGAAGTAGGAGAGACCCAGTACTTC.

The chain couples TRBV5-1 to TRBJ2-2; D ambiguous. The V gene's germline CDR1 is SGHRS and CDR2 YFSETQ. Trimming pared 0 bases from V and 1 base from J, leaving 4 bases between. The CDR3 is 14 residues long. The CDR3 loop is CASSLDRNTGELFF. CDR3 DNA sequence: TGCGCCAGCAGCTTGGACAGGAACACCGGGGAGCTGTTTTTT.

The chain couples TRBV2 to TRBJ2-7; the D gene is possibly TRBD2 (6 bases). Looked up from germline, CDR1 is SNHLY and CDR2 is FYNNEI. This CDR3 is built from 14 residues. Between the trimmed V and J ends, which lost 5 bases and 3 bases, there was a span of 14 bases. CDR3 in DNA: TGTGCCAGCAGTCCGGGGGAGGTAATCTACGAGCAGTACTTC. It translates to CASSPGEVIYEQYF.

V is TRBV11-2 and J is TRBJ2-7; D ambiguous. The CDR3 spans 15 residues. Germline assignment: CDR1 SGHAT and CDR2 FQNNGV. With 1 base removed from V and 1 base from J, the gap between germline ends came to 11 bases. The CDR3 spells CASSLVPLSSYEQYF. The CDR3 DNA follows: TGTGCCAGCAGCTTAGTTCCTCTGAGTTCCTACGAGCAGTACTTC. The full variable domain, in which reference TRBV11-2 and TRBJ2-7 provide the parts outside the CDR3, is EAGVAQSPRYKIIEKRQSVAFWCNPISGHATLYWYQQILGQGPKLLIQFQNNGVVDDSQLPKDRFSAERLKGVDSTLKIQPAKLEDSAVYLCASSLVPLSSYEQYFGPGTRLTVT.

The chain recombines TRBV7-8 with TRBJ2-1; the D call may be TRBD1 or TRBD2 (5 bases each). Trimming took 2 bases from V and 0 from J, leaving 14 bases between them. This CDR3 is 17 amino acids long. The germline V gene encodes CDR1 SGHVS and CDR2 FQNEAQ. The CDR3 nucleotides read TGTGCCAGCAGCTTAACCGGGACGGCAGTCTCCTACAATGAGCAGTTCTTC. Translation: CASSLTGTAVSYNEQFF.

This rearrangement joins TRBV19 to TRBJ2-7; TRBD1 matches at 7 bases. Germline values: CDR1 LNHDA, CDR2 SQIVND (reference sequence). This CDR3 region has 14 residues. Unmatched junction bases numbered 8, after V lost 4 bases and J lost 5 bases. The CDR3 coding sequence is TGTGCCAGTAGTAACCCGACAGGGATCCACGAGCAGTACTTC. Protein product: CASSNPTGIHEQYF.

Only one count was recorded for this clone. The chain has TRBV13 and TRBJ2-3; TRBD2 aligns across 8 bases. Germline V gives CDR1 PRHDT, CDR2 FYEKMQ (reference sequence). Unmatched junction bases numbered 8, after V lost 4 bases and J lost 11 bases. The CDR3 length is 13 residues. The CDR3 protein is CASSSGGPVLQYF. CDR3 DNA sequence: TGTGCCAGCAGCTCGGGGGGGCCTGTTCTGCAGTATTTT.

The gene calls are TRBV28 and TRBJ2-7, with a possible D match to TRBD2 (5 bases). Trimming pared 6 bases from V and 2 bases from J, leaving 17 bases between. Germline loops: CDR1 MDHEN, CDR2 SYDVKM. CDR3 length equals 15 residues. This chain's CDR3 is CASSPAGTTTYEQYF. In DNA, the CDR3 is TGTGCCAGCAGCCCTGCCGGCACGACTACCTACGAGCAGTACTTC.

V gene TRBV30 combines with J gene TRBJ1-1; D is unresolved. In germline, CDR1 is GTSNPN, CDR2 SVGIG (reference sequence). The CDR3 consists of 13 residues. The V end lost 4 bases, the J end lost 1 base, and 10 bases lay between the germline ends. The CDR3 loop reads CAWTLSKNTEAFF. CDR3 nucleotide sequence: TGTGCCTGGACCTTAAGTAAGAACACTGAAGCTTTCTTT. Complete variable domain (other parts from reference TRBV30 and TRBJ1-1): SQTIHQWPATLVQPVGSPLSLECTVEGTSNPNLYWYRQAAGRGLQLLFYSVGIGQISSEVPQNLSASRPQDRQFILSSKKLLLSDSGFYLCAWTLSKNTEAFFGQGTRLTVV.

The chain combines TRBV28 with TRBJ1-5; no reliable D call. Trimming shortened V by 6 bases and J by 0 bases, and 9 bases separated the two germline ends. Germline V CDR1 and CDR2: MDHEN, SYDVKM. The CDR3 contains 14 residues. CDR3 protein: CASRWVASNQPQHF. CDR3 bases: TGTGCCAGCAGGTGGGTCGCTAGCAATCAGCCCCAGCATTTT. The variable domain in full, completed from reference TRBV28 and TRBJ1-5, reads DVKVTQSSRYLVKRTGEKVFLECVQDMDHENMFWYRQDPGLGLRLIYFSYDVKMKEKGDIPEGYSVSREKKERFSLILESASTNQTSMYLCASRWVASNQPQHFGDGTRLSIL.

The J gene is TRBJ2-2, the V gene TRBV7-9; 7 bases are shared with TRBD1. The CDR3 contains 13 residues. CDR1 SEHNR and CDR2 FQNEAQ come from the germline V gene (reference sequence). The ends lost 10 bases at V and 5 bases at J; junction bases unmatched: 7. CDR3 protein: CANDRAITGELFF. The DNA for the CDR3 is TGTGCCAATGACAGGGCGATAACCGGGGAGCTGTTTTTT.

The gene calls are TRBV4-3 and TRBJ2-6; D is unresolved. This CDR3 is built from 16 residues. The V end was cut by 0 bases, the J end by 0 bases, with 6 bases between. Germline-derived CDR1 and CDR2 are LGHNA and YSLEER. CDR3 in DNA: TGCGCCAGCAGCCAAGATGTCCCCTCTGGGGCCAACGTCCTGACTTTC. Translated, it gives CASSQDVPSGANVLTF.

This chain joins TRBV28 and TRBJ1-5; D remains unclear. The CDR3 spans 16 residues. With 7 bases removed from V and 4 bases from J, the gap between germline ends came to 20 bases. Per the germline V gene, CDR1 is MDHEN and CDR2 is SYDVKM. DNA for the CDR3: TGTGCCAGCACCTTCTCAGGAGGGCGTCTGAATCAGCCCCAGCATTTT. Amino acids: CASTFSGGRLNQPQHF.

The chain recombines TRBV9 with TRBJ2-3, with D maybe TRBD2 (6 bases). Trimming removed 3 bases at V and 2 bases at J, with 10 bases between. The length of the CDR3 is 14 residues. Per the germline V gene, CDR1 is SGDLS and CDR2 is YYNGEE. CDR3 DNA: TGTGCCAGCAGCGGTAGCGGTTACACAGATACGCAGTATTTT. It encodes CASSGSGYTDTQYF.

The chain couples TRBV2 to TRBJ2-1; 10 bases are a match to TRBD1. The CDR3 runs to 13 residues. CDR1 is SNHLY, CDR2 FYNNEI, per germline. V lost 8 bases to trimming and J lost 5 bases; unmatched junction nucleotides: 3. The CDR3 region is CASLGQGDNEQFF. DNA for the CDR3: TGTGCCAGCCTCGGACAGGGGGACAATGAGCAGTTCTTC.

This chain links TRBV7-8 with TRBJ1-1, with 9 bases lining up with TRBD1. This CDR3 has 14 residues. The V gene end was trimmed by 5 bases and the J gene end by 4 bases; junction bases not matched to a gene: 5. CDR1 and CDR2 from the germline V gene are SGHVS and FQNEAQ. CDR3: CASSTGQGGTEAFF. The DNA for the CDR3 is TGTGCCAGCAGCACGGGACAGGGTGGCACTGAAGCTTTCTTT.

The chain carries TRBV19 and TRBJ2-2; no clear D gene. In germline, CDR1 is LNHDA, CDR2 SQIVND (reference sequence). The ends were cut back, 5 bases at V and 2 bases at J, with 9 bases in the middle. There are 14 residues in the CDR3. CDR3 region: CASSLAGNTGELFF. The CDR3 nucleotides read TGTGCCAGTAGTTTAGCCGGTAACACCGGGGAGCTGTTTTTT.

The chain joins TRBV11-2 to TRBJ2-7; D remains ambiguous. The CDR3 runs 12 residues. Germline V CDR1 and CDR2: SGHAT, FQNNGV. Trimming cost V 6 bases and J 5 bases, with 11 bases left between them. CDR3 loop: CASRRGSNEQYF. The CDR3 DNA sequence: TGTGCCAGCAGGAGAGGCAGCAACGAGCAGTACTTC.

This clone appeared a single time. This chain links TRBV7-6 with TRBJ2-1; 11 positions match TRBD2. There are 16 residues in the CDR3. The germline V gene has CDR1 SGHVS and CDR2 FNYEAQ. The V segment lost 1 base and the J segment 7 bases; nucleotides outside the gene matches: 6. CDR3 protein: CASSLVLAGVANEQFF. In nucleotides, the CDR3 is TGTGCCAGCAGCTTAGTACTAGCGGGAGTGGCAAATGAGCAGTTCTTC.